This T cell receptor (beta chain) was found in a study of post-analysis software for immune sequencing data. Background on the study: Disease trajectories encompassed relapsing-remitting, secondary progressive and progressive-relapsing multiple sclerosis. Study-wide results and limits: Elevated frequency relative to controls characterized several TRBV segments in patients, TRBV5-6, TRBV5-1 and TRBV20-1 among them. Controls showed significantly higher normalized Chao1 diversity than did multiple sclerosis patients. Strong co-clustering by F measure linked samples that shared a preparation batch.

This clonotype was detected a few times. Its cognate antigen is unknown. CDR1 is SGHRS, CDR2 YFSETQ, per germline. With 0 bases removed from V and 1 base from J, the gap between germline ends came to 11 bases. The CDR3 runs to 15 residues. TCR beta libraries were prepared from cDNA with unique molecular identifiers. Researchers reported around 510,000 cDNA molecules coming from roughly 1 to 10 million T cells. Via MiXCR, TCRdb re-called the PCR reads, giving one row per CDR3 protein. The sample yields roughly 430,000 distinct CDR3 sequences, about 39% seen once. The sequenced sample was blood. The gene calls are TRBV5-1 and TRBJ2-7, with TRBD1 as a possible D gene (6 bases). This TCR was recovered from a girl aged 2-10 years with multiple sclerosis. The chain's CDR3 is CASSLAQGLSYEQYF. CDR3 DNA: TGCGCCAGCAGCTTGGCCCAGGGGCTTTCCTACGAGCAGTACTTC.